This entry features one TCR beta chain sequence. This specimen belongs to a study of T cell responses to AZD1222 COVID-19 vaccine. Some clones are missing from TCRdb's copy, which holds only in-frame ones; the method was immunoSEQ multiplex PCR. The data show 85,000 to 100,000 clones, with approximately 90% seen just once and about 20% held by the top ten. The length of the CDR3 is 13 residues. The V and J ends lost 0 bases and 4 bases respectively, with 4 bases between them. From germline, CDR1 is LGHDT and CDR2 YNNKEL (reference sequence). The specimen was peripheral blood, collected on day 0 of AZD1222 vaccination. The chain joins TRBV3-1 (or the pseudogene TRBV3-2) to TRBJ1-5; no definite D call. The sequence was obtained from an adult in good health. CDR3: CASSQDRNQPQHF. The DNA for the CDR3 is TGTGCCAGCAGCCAAGACAGAAATCAGCCCCAGCATTTT.